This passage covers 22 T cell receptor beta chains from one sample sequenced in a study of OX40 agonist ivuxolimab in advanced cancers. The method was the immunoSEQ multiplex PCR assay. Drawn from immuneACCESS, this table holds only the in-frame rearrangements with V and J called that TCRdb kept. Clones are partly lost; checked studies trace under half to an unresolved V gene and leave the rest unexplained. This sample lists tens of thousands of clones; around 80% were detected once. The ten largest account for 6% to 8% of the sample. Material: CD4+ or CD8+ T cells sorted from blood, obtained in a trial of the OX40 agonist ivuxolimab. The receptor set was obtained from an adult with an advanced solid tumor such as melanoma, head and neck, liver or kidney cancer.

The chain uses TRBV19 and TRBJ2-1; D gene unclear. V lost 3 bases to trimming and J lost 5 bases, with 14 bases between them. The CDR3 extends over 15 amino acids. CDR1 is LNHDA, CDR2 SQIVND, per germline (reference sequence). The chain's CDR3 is CASSIGLGFHNEQFF. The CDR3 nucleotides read TGTGCCAGTAGTATTGGGTTAGGGTTCCACAATGAGCAGTTCTTC.

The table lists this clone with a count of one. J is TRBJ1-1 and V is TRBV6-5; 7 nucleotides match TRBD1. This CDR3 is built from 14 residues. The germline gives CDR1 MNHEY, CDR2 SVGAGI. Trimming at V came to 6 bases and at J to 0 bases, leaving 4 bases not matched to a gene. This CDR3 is CASRTGQLNTEAFF. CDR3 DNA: TGTGCCAGCAGGACGGGACAGCTGAACACTGAAGCTTTCTTT.

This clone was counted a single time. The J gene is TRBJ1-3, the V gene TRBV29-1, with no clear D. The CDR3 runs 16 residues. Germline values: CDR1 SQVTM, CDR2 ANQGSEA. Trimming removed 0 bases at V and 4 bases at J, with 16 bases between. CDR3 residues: CSVEDLSSYRGNTIYF. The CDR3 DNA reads TGCAGCGTTGAAGATCTTTCGAGCTATAGGGGAAACACCATATATTTT.

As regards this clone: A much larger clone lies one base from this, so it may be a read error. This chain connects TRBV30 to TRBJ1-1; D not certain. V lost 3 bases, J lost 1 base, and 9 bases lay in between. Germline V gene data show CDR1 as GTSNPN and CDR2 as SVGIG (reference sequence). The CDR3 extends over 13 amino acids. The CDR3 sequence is CAWSVTANTEAFF. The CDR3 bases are TGTGCCTGGAGCGTAACAGCGAACACTGAAGCTTTCTTT.

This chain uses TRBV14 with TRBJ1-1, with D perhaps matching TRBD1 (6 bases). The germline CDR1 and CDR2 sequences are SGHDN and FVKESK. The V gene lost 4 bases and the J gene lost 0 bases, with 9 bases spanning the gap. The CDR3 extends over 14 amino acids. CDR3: CASSRGLLNTEAFF. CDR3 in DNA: TGTGCCAGCAGCCGGGGGCTATTGAACACTGAAGCTTTCTTT.

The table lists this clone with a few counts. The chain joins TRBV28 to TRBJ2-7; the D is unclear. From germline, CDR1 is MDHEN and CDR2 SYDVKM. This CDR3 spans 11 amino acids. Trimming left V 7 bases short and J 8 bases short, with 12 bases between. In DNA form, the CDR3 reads TGTGCCAGCACCTGGGGTCCCAAGCAGTACTTC. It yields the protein CASTWGPKQYF.

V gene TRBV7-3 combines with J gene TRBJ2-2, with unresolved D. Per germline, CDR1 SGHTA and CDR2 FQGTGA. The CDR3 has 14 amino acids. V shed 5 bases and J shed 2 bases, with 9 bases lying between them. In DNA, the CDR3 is TGTGCCAGCAGCGTTGTGATTAACACCGGGGAGCTGTTTTTT. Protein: CASSVVINTGELFF. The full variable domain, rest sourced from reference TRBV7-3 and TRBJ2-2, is GAGVSQTPSNKVTEKGKYVELRCDPISGHTALYWYRQSLGQGPEFLIYFQGTGAADDSGLPNDRFFAVRPEGSVSTLKIQRTERGDSAVYLCASSVVINTGELFFGEGSRLTVL.

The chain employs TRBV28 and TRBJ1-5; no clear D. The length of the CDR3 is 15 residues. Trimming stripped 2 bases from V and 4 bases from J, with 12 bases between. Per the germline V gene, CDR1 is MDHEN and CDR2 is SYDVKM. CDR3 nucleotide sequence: TGTGCCAGCAGTTTACCGACCTTTTGGAATCAGCCCCAGCATTTT. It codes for CASSLPTFWNQPQHF.

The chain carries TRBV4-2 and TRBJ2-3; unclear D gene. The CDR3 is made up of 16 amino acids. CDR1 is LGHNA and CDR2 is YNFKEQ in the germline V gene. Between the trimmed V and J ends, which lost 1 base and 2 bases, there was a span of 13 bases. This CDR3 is CASSQVITEHTDTQYF. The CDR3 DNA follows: TGTGCCAGCAGCCAAGTTATCACGGAACACACAGATACGCAGTATTTT.

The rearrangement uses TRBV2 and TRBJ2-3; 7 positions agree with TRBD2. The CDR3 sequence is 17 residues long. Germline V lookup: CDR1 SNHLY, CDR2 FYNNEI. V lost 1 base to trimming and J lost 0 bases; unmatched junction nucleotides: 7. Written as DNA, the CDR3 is TGTGCCAGCAGTGAAGAGAGTAGCGGGCTGAGCACAGATACGCAGTATTTT. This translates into CASSEESSGLSTDTQYF.

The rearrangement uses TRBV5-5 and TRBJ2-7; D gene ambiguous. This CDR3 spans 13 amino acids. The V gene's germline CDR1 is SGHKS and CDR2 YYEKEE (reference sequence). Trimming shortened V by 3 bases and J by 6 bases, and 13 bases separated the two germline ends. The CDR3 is CASSSISLTEQYF. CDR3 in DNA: TGTGCCAGCAGCTCAATAAGCCTCACCGAGCAGTACTTC.

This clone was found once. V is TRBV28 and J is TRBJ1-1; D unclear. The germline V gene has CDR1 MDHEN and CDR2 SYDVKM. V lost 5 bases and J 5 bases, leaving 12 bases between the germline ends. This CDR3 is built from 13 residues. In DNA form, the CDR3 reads TGTGCCAGCAGTCCCTCCCCGAGGACTGAAGCTTTCTTT. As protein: CASSPSPRTEAFF.

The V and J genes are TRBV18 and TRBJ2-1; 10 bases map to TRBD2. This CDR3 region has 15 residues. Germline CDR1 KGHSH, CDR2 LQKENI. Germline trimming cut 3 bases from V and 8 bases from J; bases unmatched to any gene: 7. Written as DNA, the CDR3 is TGTGCCAGCTCACCCAGCGGGGGGGCCAGTTATGAGCAGTTCTTC. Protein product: CASSPSGGASYEQFF.

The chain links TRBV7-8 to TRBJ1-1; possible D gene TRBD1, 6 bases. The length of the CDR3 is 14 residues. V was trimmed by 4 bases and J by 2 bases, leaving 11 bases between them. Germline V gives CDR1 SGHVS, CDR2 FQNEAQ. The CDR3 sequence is CASSSRGINTEAFF. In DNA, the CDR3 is TGTGCCAGCAGCTCAAGGGGGATTAACACTGAAGCTTTCTTT.

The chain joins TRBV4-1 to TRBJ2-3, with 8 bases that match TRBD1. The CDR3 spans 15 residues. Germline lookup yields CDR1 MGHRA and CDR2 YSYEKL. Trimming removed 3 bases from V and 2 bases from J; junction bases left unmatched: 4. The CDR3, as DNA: TGCGCCAGCAGCCACAGGGACAGGACCACAGATACGCAGTATTTT. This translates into CASSHRDRTTDTQYF.

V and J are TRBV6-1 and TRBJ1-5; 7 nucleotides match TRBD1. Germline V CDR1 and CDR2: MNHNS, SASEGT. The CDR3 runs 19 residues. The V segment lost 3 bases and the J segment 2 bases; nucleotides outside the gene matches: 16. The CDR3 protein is CASSDGQAPTGLRNQPQHF. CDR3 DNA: TGTGCCAGCAGTGACGGACAGGCGCCAACAGGGCTACGCAATCAGCCCCAGCATTTT.

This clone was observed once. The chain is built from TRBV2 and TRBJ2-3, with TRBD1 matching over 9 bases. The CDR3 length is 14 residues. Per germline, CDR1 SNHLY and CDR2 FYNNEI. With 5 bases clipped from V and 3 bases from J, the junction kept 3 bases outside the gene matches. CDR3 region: CASSRDRETDTQYF. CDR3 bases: TGTGCCAGCAGTCGGGACAGGGAAACAGATACGCAGTATTTT.

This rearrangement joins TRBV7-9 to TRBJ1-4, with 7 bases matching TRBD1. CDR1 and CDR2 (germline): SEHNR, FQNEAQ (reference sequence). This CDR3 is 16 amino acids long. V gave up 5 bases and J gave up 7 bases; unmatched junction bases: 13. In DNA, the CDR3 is TGTGCCAGCAGCCCAGGGGGTTACAGGGGACGTGAAAAACTGTTTTTT. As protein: CASSPGGYRGREKLFF.

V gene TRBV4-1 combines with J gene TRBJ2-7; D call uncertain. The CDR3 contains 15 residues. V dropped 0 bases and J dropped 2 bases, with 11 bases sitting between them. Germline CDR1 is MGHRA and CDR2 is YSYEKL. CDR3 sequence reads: CASSQEARSTYEQYV. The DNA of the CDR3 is TGCGCCAGCAGCCAAGAAGCGAGGTCCACCTACGAGCAGTACGTC.

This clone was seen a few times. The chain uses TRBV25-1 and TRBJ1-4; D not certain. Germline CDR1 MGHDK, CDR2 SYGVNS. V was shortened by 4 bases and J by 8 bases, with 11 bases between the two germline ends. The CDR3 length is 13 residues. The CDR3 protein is CASSAVAAEKLFF. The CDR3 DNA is TGTGCCAGCAGTGCGGTGGCCGCGGAAAAACTGTTTTTT.

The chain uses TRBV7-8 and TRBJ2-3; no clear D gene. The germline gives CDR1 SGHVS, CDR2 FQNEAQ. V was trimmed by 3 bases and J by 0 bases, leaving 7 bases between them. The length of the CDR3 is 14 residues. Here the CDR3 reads CASSLMLSTDTQYF. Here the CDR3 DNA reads TGTGCCAGCAGCTTGATGCTGAGCACAGATACGCAGTATTTT.

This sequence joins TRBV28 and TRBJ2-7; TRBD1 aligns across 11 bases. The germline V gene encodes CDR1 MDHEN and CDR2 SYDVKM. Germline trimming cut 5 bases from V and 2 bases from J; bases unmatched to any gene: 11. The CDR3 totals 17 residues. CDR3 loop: CASSKDRGRGTTYEQYF. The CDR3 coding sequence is TGTGCCAGCAGTAAGGACAGGGGGCGGGGGACTACCTACGAGCAGTACTTC.